The text below deals with one TCR beta chain. These data belong to a study of blood T cell repertoires in COVID-19. Whole-study context: From T cells, B-cell-depleted T cells, or PBMCs came the material, which was cDNA or gDNA.

Germline V CDR1 and CDR2: SGDLS, YYNGEE. Trimming cost V 1 base and J 4 bases; bases outside gene matches: 8. The CDR3 spans 16 residues. Here immunoSEQ multiplex PCR was the method, and the copy in TCRdb shows in-frame clones only, minus some. This sample has 140,000 or so clones, with around 85% found just once. In assigning cohorts, the study relied on participant-reported clinical history. The sample was PBMCs or T cells enriched from blood (not recorded which). This sequence was found in a man between 45 and 60 years old who had recovered from COVID-19. The rearrangement links TRBV9 to TRBJ2-5; 9 bases agree with TRBD2. CDR3 protein: CASSVSGGGARETQYF. As DNA, the CDR3 is TGTGCCAGCAGCGTATCGGGCGGGGGGGCCCGAGAGACCCAGTACTTC.